This TCR beta chain came from a study of blood T cells in healthy people across ages. The sample providers were healthy Caucasian people from Russia, aged about 6 to 95. V was pared by 5 bases and J by 5 bases, with 9 bases between. CDR3 size: 11 residues. Germline V gives CDR1 DFQATT, CDR2 SNEGSKA (reference sequence). Through a sample-barcoded 5' primer and a J-beta primer mix, a second PCR was run for roughly 6 to 11 cycles. A tag from a template-switch adaptor with 12 random nucleotides marked each cDNA molecule. TCRdb redid the calling of the 5' RACE reads with MiXCR, one entry per CDR3 protein. The sample carries around 650,000 distinct CDR3 sequences, roughly 41% recorded once.

This receptor was taken from an older man in good health. The V gene is TRBV20-1, the J gene TRBJ1-1; D is unresolved. The sequenced sample consisted of blood. The CDR3 DNA sequence: TGCAGTGCTCGGGCGCGTACTGAAGCTTTCTTT. It codes for CSARARTEAFF.